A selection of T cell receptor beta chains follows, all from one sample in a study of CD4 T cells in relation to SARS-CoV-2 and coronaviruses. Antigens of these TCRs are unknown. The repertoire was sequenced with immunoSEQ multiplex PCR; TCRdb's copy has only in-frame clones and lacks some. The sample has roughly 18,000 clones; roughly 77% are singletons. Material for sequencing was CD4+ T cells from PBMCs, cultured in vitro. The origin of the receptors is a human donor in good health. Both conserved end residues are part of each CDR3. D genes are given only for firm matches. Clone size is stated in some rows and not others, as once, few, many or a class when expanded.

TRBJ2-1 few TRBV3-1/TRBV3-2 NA TGTGCCAGCAGACTGGACAATGAGCAGTTCTTC CASRLDNEQFF
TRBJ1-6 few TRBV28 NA TGTGCCAGCAGTTTCGGGTCACCCCTCCACTTT CASSFGSPLHF
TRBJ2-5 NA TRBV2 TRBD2 TGTGCCAGCAGTGCGATATATCTAGCGGGAGGGCCAGAAGAGACCCAGTACTTC CASSAIYLAGGPEETQYF
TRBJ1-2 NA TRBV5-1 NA TGCGCCAGCAGCTTGGATGGGACGAGCTACACCTTC CASSLDGTSYTF
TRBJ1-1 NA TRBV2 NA TGTGCCAGCAGTGGCAGGGACACTGAAGCTTTCTTT CASSGRDTEAFF
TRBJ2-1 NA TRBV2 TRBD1 TGTGCCAGCAGCGACACAAACAGGGGGAATGAGCAGTTCTTC CASSDTNRGNEQFF
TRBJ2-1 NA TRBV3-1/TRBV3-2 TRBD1 TGTGCCAGCAGTGCAGCCGGGACAGGGGGGCTTAATGAGCAGTTCTTC CASSAAGTGGLNEQFF
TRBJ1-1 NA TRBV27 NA TGTGCCAGCAGTTCCTTAGGACAGAACACTGAAGCTTTCTTT CASSSLGQNTEAFF
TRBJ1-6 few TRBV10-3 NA TGTGCCGTTCGCGGAGAGGGGTTCTATAATTCACCCCTCCACTTT CAVRGEGFYNSPLHF
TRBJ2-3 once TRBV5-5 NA TGTGCCAGCGCAGACTCTGGAGATACGCAGTATTTT CASADSGDTQYF
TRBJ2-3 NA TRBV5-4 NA TGTGCCAGCAGCGTCGGACTGTCAGATACGCAGTATTTT CASSVGLSDTQYF
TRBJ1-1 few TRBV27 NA TGTGCCAGCAGCCTAGTAATACAGGTGAAGAACACTGAAGCTTTCTTT CASSLVIQVKNTEAFF
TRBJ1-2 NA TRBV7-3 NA TGTGCCAGCAGCTGGGGCCCTTCGGGTGGCTACACCTTC CASSWGPSGGYTF
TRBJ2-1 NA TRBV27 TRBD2 TGTGCCAGCACCGTAGCGGGAGGGTCTCGGGGTGAGCAGTTCTTC CASTVAGGSRGEQFF
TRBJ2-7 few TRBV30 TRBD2 TGTGCCTGGACCCGGGGACTTTCCGGACTAGCGGAAGGCTACGAGCAGTACTTC CAWTRGLSGLAEGYEQYF